This passage covers 17 T cell receptor beta chains from one sample sequenced in a study of early T cells in non-severe SARS-CoV-2 infection. TCRdb used MiXCR to reprocess the 5' RACE reads, holding one entry per CDR3 protein. Of approximately 52,000 distinct CDR3 sequences listed, approximately 8% are singletons. The material sequenced was whole blood. These receptors all stem from an adult who was a healthcare worker with PCR-confirmed SARS-CoV-2 infection or an uninfected control (not recorded which).

This clonotype was seen a handful of times. The chain employs TRBV7-6 and TRBJ2-7; 10 bases fit TRBD1. V lost 5 bases, J lost 5 bases, and 9 bases stayed unmatched. This CDR3 is built from 15 residues. Germline assignment: CDR1 SGHVS and CDR2 FNYEAQ. The CDR3 spells CASSLRRDRGNEQYF. DNA for the CDR3: TGTGCCAGCAGCCTTCGCCGGGACAGGGGTAACGAGCAGTACTTC.

This chain joins TRBV28 and TRBJ2-3; D might be TRBD2 (5 bases). V lost 6 bases and J 3 bases, leaving 19 bases between the germline ends. The CDR3 is 16 amino acids. Germline values: CDR1 MDHEN, CDR2 SYDVKM. The CDR3 protein is CASSRPSGSGTDTQYF. The CDR3 DNA follows: TGTGCCAGCAGCAGGCCGTCGGGGTCTGGGACAGATACGCAGTATTTT.

This clonotype came up many times. The rearrangement links TRBV11-1 to TRBJ2-7; D possibly corresponds to TRBD2 (6 bases). CDR1 is SGHAT, CDR2 FQDESV, per germline (reference sequence). The CDR3 runs to 14 residues. V was shortened by 6 bases and J by 4 bases, with 16 bases between the two germline ends. The CDR3: CASRPSGPSYEQYF. In nucleotides, the CDR3 is TGTGCCAGCAGACCAAGCGGGCCCTCGTACGAGCAGTACTTC.

This clonotype was counted only a few times. This sequence joins TRBV5-1 and TRBJ2-7; the D is unclear. The CDR3 is 18 amino acids. V gave up 3 bases and J gave up 3 bases, with 25 bases separating them. Germline V gives CDR1 SGHRS, CDR2 YFSETQ. The CDR3 here is CASSSGLGMHLTNYEQYF. CDR3 sequence (DNA): TGCGCCAGCAGCTCGGGCCTTGGGATGCACCTGACCAACTACGAGCAGTACTTC.

The sample holds many counts of this clonotype. This chain uses TRBV11-2 with TRBJ2-7; TRBD1 agrees at 8 bases. The ends lost 2 bases at V and 0 bases at J; junction bases unmatched: 3. The CDR3 runs 15 residues. Germline CDR1 is SGHAT and CDR2 is FQNNGV. CDR3 protein: CASSLRQGSSYEQYF. CDR3 sequence (DNA): TGTGCCAGCAGCTTAAGACAGGGGAGCTCCTACGAGCAGTACTTC.

In this sample, this clonotype turned up a few times. The chain has TRBV6-1 and TRBJ2-1; 7 bases align to TRBD2. The CDR3 totals 15 residues. V dropped 9 bases and J dropped 0; count of bases not matched to a gene: 8. Per germline, CDR1 MNHNS and CDR2 SASEGT. In nucleotides, the CDR3 is TGTGCCAGTTTACCGAGGACTAGCTCCTACAATGAGCAGTTCTTC. Its translation is CASLPRTSSYNEQFF.

This clonotype occurred many times. The chain has TRBV27 and TRBJ1-2; 8 nucleotides line up with TRBD1. The CDR3 length is 12 residues. Germline CDR1 and CDR2: MNHEY and SMNVEV (reference sequence). Losses at the gene ends were 10 bases for V and 7 bases for J; bases not matched to a gene: 8. The CDR3 loop is CATWTGMRGYTF. CDR3 coding DNA: TGTGCCACCTGGACAGGGATGCGTGGCTACACCTTC.

This chain links TRBV24-1 with TRBJ2-3; 8 bases map to TRBD2. This CDR3 region has 17 residues. Germline V gene data show CDR1 as KGHDR and CDR2 as SFDVKD. V gave up 3 bases and J gave up 3 bases; unmatched junction bases: 10. The CDR3, as DNA: TGTGCCACCAGTGATCCCACTAGCGGAGCAAGGACAGATACGCAGTATTTT. It translates to CATSDPTSGARTDTQYF.

The chain joins TRBV7-9 to TRBJ2-7; D not resolved. The germline V gene encodes CDR1 SEHNR and CDR2 FQNEAQ (reference sequence). There are 14 residues in the CDR3. Trimming stripped 3 bases from V and 6 bases from J, with 15 bases between. CDR3 residues: CASSFPGAVGEQYF. Here the CDR3 DNA reads TGTGCCAGCAGCTTCCCGGGTGCCGTGGGCGAGCAGTACTTC.

In this sample, this clonotype turned up a few times. The V and J genes are TRBV4-1 and TRBJ1-2; D possibly corresponds to TRBD1 (5 bases). V was shortened by 4 bases and J by 3 bases, with 12 bases between the two germline ends. In germline, CDR1 is MGHRA, CDR2 YSYEKL. This CDR3 contains 14 residues. The CDR3 nucleotides read TGCGCCAGCAGCCCAGCCGGAGGGGACTATGGCTACACCTTC. Amino acid sequence: CASSPAGGDYGYTF.

This clonotype has only a few counts. The genes are TRBV6-6 and TRBJ2-7; 8 bases match TRBD2. CDR3 size: 16 residues. Trimming took 5 bases from V and 1 from J; bases not matched to a gene: 10. Germline assignment: CDR1 MNHNY and CDR2 SVGAGI (reference sequence). This CDR3 is CASSQLTSGRSYEQYF. CDR3 nucleotide sequence: TGTGCCAGCAGTCAACTAACTAGCGGTCGATCCTACGAGCAGTACTTC.

At least ten counts were recorded for this clonotype. The chain carries TRBV20-1 and TRBJ1-5, with a possible D match to TRBD1 (6 bases). V lost 5 bases, J lost 2 bases, and 13 bases lay in between. CDR1 and CDR2 (germline): DFQATT, SNEGSKA (reference sequence). The CDR3 is made up of 14 amino acids. CDR3: CSALQGLGNQPQHF. The DNA for the CDR3 is TGCAGTGCTCTTCAGGGGTTGGGCAATCAGCCCCAGCATTTT.

CDR3 DNA sequence: TGTGCCAGCAGCTCAGACAGGGTCGCCCGGTCAGATACGCAGTATTTT. It translates to CASSSDRVARSDTQYF. The V and J genes are TRBV7-8 and TRBJ2-3; 7 nucleotides align to TRBD1. Germline-derived CDR1 and CDR2 are SGHVS and FQNEAQ. The V gene end was trimmed by 4 bases and the J gene end by 4 bases; junction bases not matched to a gene: 11. The CDR3 has 16 amino acids.

The chain carries TRBV7-3 and TRBJ2-1; TRBD2 agrees at 10 bases. After removal of 2 bases from V and 8 bases from J, the junction contained 6 bases not matched to a gene. The germline V gene has CDR1 SGHTA and CDR2 FQGTGA. The CDR3 runs to 15 residues. CDR3 nucleotides: TGTGCCAGCAGCTTACTAGCGGGAGCGGTGGATGAGCAGTTCTTC. Protein sequence: CASSLLAGAVDEQFF.

DNA for the CDR3: TGTGCCAGTAGTATCAATTCTCCAGGGGGCCACAATGAGCAGTTCTTC. Translation gives CASSINSPGGHNEQFF. The chain is built from TRBV19 and TRBJ2-1; TRBD1 aligns across 8 bases. V shed 3 bases, J shed 5 bases, and the junction held 9 bases outside the gene matches. The CDR3 sequence is 16 residues long. Germline V gene data show CDR1 as LNHDA and CDR2 as SQIVND (reference sequence).

There are a few counts of this clonotype. The V gene is TRBV25-1, the J gene TRBJ2-3; unclear D gene. The CDR3 has 14 residues. CDR1 MGHDK and CDR2 SYGVNS come from the germline V gene. Trimming left V 6 bases short and J 1 base short, with 11 bases between. The CDR3 nucleotides read TGTGCCAGCAGCTGGGGATGGGGCACAGATACGCAGTATTTT. Protein: CASSWGWGTDTQYF.

This clonotype has at least ten counts. V usage is TRBV9 and J usage is TRBJ1-2, with D hard to call. V lost 0 bases and J lost 2, with 8 bases in between. Germline lookup yields CDR1 SGDLS and CDR2 YYNGEE. The CDR3 length is 14 residues. CDR3 in DNA: TGTGCCAGCAGCGTAGGACCATCCAACTATGGCTACACCTTC. Translating it yields CASSVGPSNYGYTF.